This is a list of T cell receptor beta chains from one sample in a study of T cell repertoires in cytomegalovirus infection. TCRdb processed the reads anew with MiXCR; each CDR3 protein has one entry. Of 600,000 to 800,000 distinct CDR3 sequences in the sample, 20% to 25% were seen once. The sample taken for sequencing was CD8+ T cells from PBMCs. The receptors were gathered from a human donor in good health (CMV status not recorded). Some clones in this sample may be carry-over from other donors' samples. Each CDR3 is given with its conserved first and last residue. A D gene is named only where the DNA matches it firmly. Size tells how often a clone was seen (once, few, many) or the class of an expanded clone, and some rows leave it out.

>TRBJ1-2|NA|NA|TRBV7-2
TGTGCCAGCAGCTGGGGGGGCGGAGGGTATGGCTACACCTTC
CASSWGGGGYGYTF
>TRBJ2-7|NA|NA|TRBV6-6
TGTGCCAGCAGTACGACAACAAGCCGGTCCTACGAGCAGTACTTC
CASSTTTSRSYEQYF
>TRBJ2-6|TRBD1|many|TRBV7-6
TGTGCCAGCAGCGGACGAACAGGGGGTAGAATCCACTCTGGGGCCAACGTCCTGACTTTC
CASSGRTGGRIHSGANVLTF
>TRBJ2-5|NA|NA|TRBV7-9
TGTGCCAGCAGCCCCCCCACAGGAACCGAGACCCAGTACTTC
CASSPPTGTETQYF
>TRBJ1-1|NA|NA|TRBV27
TGTGCCAGCAGTTTATCCCAGGGGACGAACACTGAAGCTTTCTTT
CASSLSQGTNTEAFF
>TRBJ2-3|TRBD2|many|TRBV7-2
TGTGCCAGCAGCCTCCCCGATGTGCGGGGGGCCACAGATACGCAGTATTTT
CASSLPDVRGATDTQYF
>TRBJ2-2|TRBD1|NA|TRBV7-6
TGTGTCAGCAGCGGAACCGGGACAGGGGGGACCGGGGAGCTGTTTTTT
CVSSGTGTGGTGELFF
>TRBJ2-6|NA|few|TRBV7-9
TGTGCCACTTTCGGGGTCGGGGCCAACGTCCTGACTTTC
CATFGVGANVLTF
>TRBJ2-3|NA|few|TRBV29-1
TGCAGCGTTGAGGACGGACGACGTCGGGGGACAGATACGCAGTATTTT
CSVEDGRRRGTDTQYF
>TRBJ2-3|TRBD1|few|TRBV4-1
TGCGCCAGCAGCCAATTAGGGGACAGGCGGCAGGGGGATACGCAGTATTTT
CASSQLGDRRQGDTQYF
>TRBJ2-3|NA|NA|TRBV20-1
TGCAGTGCTAGAGATGATGGCAGGGGTGTAACAGATACGCAGTATTTT
CSARDDGRGVTDTQYF
>TRBJ1-1|NA|many|TRBV6-6
TGTGCCAGCAGTTACCGGTCGGATTACACTGAAGCTTTCTTT
CASSYRSDYTEAFF
>TRBJ2-7|TRBD1|NA|TRBV6-5
TGTGCCAGCACAGGGACAGCGGATAGCTCCTACGAGCAGTACTTC
CASTGTADSSYEQYF
>TRBJ1-5|NA|NA|TRBV2
TGTGCCAGCAGTGGAGACCCCATACCCAGGTACAATAGCAATCAGCCCCAGCATTTT
CASSGDPIPRYNSNQPQHF
>TRBJ2-3|NA|few|TRBV6-6
TGTGCCAGCAGATCGCGAGACTTAAATACGCAGTATTTT
CASRSRDLNTQYF
>TRBJ1-6|NA|many|TRBV6-2/TRBV6-3
TGTGCCAGCAGTTTCTCGAGGGTCGCCGAAAATTCACCCCTCCACTTT
CASSFSRVAENSPLHF
>TRBJ2-2|NA|few|TRBV2
TGTGCCAGCAGTGAGGCCACCACCGGGGAGCTGTTTTTT
CASSEATTGELFF
>TRBJ1-5|NA|NA|TRBV7-9
TGTGCCAGCGCTCGGGCAGGGAATCAGCCCCAGCATTTT
CASARAGNQPQHF
>TRBJ2-4|TRBD2|NA|TRBV5-4
TGTGCCAGCAGCTTGGGCGGGGGTGCCAAAAACATTCAGTACTTC
CASSLGGGAKNIQYF
>TRBJ1-1|NA|few|TRBV4-3
TGCGCCAGCAGCCAAGATTGGGGCTCTAACACTGAAGCTTTCTTT
CASSQDWGSNTEAFF
>TRBJ1-2|TRBD1|NA|TRBV2
TGTGCCAGCATTCACCTGGGACAGGGCAGCAGGGAAGATGGCTACACCTTC
CASIHLGQGSREDGYTF
>TRBJ1-5|TRBD1|many|TRBV4-3
TGCGCCAGCAGCCAAGACTCAGGGGGTCAGCCCCAGCATTTT
CASSQDSGGQPQHF
>TRBJ2-3|NA|few|TRBV7-8
TGTGCCAGCAGCTCCCGCAGGTTTGGGGGGGGGCCGGAAGATACGCAGTATTTT
CASSSRRFGGGPEDTQYF
>TRBJ2-7|NA|few|TRBV5-6
TGTGCCAGCAGCTTACTCAGGGGACCCTACGAGCAGTACTTC
CASSLLRGPYEQYF
>TRBJ1-2|NA|NA|TRBV12-3/TRBV12-4
TGTGCCAGCCTCGAGGGGGTTTTTGGCTACACCTTC
CASLEGVFGYTF